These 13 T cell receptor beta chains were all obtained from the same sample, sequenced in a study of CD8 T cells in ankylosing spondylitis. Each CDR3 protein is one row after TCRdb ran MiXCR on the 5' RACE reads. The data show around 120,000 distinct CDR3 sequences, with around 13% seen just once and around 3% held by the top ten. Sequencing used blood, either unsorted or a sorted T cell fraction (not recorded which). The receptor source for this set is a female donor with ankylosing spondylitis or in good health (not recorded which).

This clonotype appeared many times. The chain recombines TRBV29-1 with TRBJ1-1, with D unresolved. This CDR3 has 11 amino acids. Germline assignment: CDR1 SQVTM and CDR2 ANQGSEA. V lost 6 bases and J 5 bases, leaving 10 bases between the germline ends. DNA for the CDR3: TGCAGCGTGACAATAACAACTGAAGCTTTCTTT. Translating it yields CSVTITTEAFF.

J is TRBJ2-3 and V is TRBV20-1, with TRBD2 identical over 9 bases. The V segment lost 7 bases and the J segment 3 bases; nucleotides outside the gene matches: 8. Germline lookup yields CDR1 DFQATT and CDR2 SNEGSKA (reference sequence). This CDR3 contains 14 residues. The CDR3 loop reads CSGTGTSRTDTQYF. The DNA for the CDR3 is TGCAGTGGCACCGGGACTAGCAGGACAGATACGCAGTATTTT.

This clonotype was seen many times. The CDR3: CASSFRDLGTEAFF. Written as DNA, the CDR3 is TGTGCCAGCAGTTTCAGGGACCTGGGAACTGAAGCTTTCTTT. The rearrangement links TRBV12-3 or TRBV12-4 to TRBJ1-1; a weak D match, TRBD1 (5 bases). The CDR3 is made up of 14 amino acids. The germline V and J ends were trimmed by 3 bases and 5 bases, with 13 bases remaining between them.

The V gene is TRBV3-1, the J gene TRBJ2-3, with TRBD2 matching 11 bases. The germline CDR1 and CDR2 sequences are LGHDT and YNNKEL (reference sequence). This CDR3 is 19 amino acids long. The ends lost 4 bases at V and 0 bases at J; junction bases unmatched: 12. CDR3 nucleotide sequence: TGTGCCAGCAGCCTTACAGGGACTAGCGGAGGAACTAGCACAGATACGCAGTATTTT. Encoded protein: CASSLTGTSGGTSTDTQYF.

The CDR3 DNA reads as TGCAGTGCTAGAACAGGGTACCCTCCTTACGAGCAGTACTTC. Translation: CSARTGYPPYEQYF. The J gene is TRBJ2-7, the V gene TRBV20-1; D may be TRBD1 (6 bases). The CDR3 covers 14 residues. V lost 2 bases and J 4 bases, leaving 15 bases between the germline ends. CDR1 and CDR2 (germline): DFQATT, SNEGSKA (reference sequence).

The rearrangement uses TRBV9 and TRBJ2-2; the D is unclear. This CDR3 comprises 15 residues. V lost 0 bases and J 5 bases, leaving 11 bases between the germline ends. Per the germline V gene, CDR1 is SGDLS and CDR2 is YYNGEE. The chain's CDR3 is CASSVESMGTGELFF. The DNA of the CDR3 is TGTGCCAGCAGCGTAGAATCAATGGGAACCGGGGAGCTGTTTTTT.

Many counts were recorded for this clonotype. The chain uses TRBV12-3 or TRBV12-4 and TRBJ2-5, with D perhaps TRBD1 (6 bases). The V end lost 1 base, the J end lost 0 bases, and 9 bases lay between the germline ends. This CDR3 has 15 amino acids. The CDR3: CASSLGPGDQETQYF. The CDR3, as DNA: TGTGCCAGCAGTTTAGGGCCAGGGGACCAAGAGACCCAGTACTTC.

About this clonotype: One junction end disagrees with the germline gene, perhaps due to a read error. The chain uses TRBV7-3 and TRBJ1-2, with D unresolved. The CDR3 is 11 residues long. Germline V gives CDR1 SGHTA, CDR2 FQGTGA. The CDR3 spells CASSPHGRPKF. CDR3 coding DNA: TGTGCCAGCAGCCCCCATGGACGGCCTAAATTC. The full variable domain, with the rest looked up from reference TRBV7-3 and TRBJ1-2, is GAGVSQTPSNKVTEKGKYVELRCDPISGHTALYWYRQSLGQGPEFLIYFQGTGAADDSGLPNDRFFAVRPEGSVSTLKIQRTERGDSAVYLCASSPHGRPKFGSGTRLTVV.

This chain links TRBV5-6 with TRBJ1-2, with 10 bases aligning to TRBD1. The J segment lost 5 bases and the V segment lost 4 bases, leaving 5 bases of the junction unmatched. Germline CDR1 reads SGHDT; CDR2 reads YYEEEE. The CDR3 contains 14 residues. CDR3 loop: CASSTGTGAYGYTF. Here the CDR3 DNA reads TGTGCCAGCAGCACCGGGACAGGGGCTTATGGCTACACCTTC.

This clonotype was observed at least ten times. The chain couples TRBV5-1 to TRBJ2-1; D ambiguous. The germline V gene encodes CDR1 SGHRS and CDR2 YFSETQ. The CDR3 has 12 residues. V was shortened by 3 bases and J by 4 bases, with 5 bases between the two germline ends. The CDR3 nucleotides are TGCGCCAGCAGCTGGGGATACAATGAGCAGTTCTTC. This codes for CASSWGYNEQFF.

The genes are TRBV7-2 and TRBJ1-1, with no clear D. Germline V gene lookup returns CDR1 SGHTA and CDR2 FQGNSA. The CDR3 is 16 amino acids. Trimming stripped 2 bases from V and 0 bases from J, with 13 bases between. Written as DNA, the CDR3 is TGTGCCAGCAGCTTAAAAGAGAGAGCTATGAACACTGAAGCTTTCTTT. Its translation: CASSLKERAMNTEAFF.

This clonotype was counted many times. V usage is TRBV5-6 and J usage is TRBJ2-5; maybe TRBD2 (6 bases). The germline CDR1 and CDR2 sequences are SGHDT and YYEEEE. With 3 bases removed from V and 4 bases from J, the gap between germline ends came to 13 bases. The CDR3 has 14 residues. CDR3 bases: TGTGCCAGCAGCTCCAGCGGGCATAGAGAGACCCAGTACTTC. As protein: CASSSSGHRETQYF.

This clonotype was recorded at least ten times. The chain's CDR3 is CAISESRSQGGGSYYGYTF. DNA of the CDR3: TGTGCCATCAGTGAGTCAAGGTCCCAGGGAGGAGGATCGTACTATGGCTACACCTTC. The chain recombines TRBV10-3 with TRBJ1-2; a possible D gene is TRBD1 (5 bases). From germline, CDR1 is ENHRY and CDR2 SYGVKD. The CDR3 has 19 residues. V was clipped by 0 bases and J by 3 bases, with 23 bases between them.